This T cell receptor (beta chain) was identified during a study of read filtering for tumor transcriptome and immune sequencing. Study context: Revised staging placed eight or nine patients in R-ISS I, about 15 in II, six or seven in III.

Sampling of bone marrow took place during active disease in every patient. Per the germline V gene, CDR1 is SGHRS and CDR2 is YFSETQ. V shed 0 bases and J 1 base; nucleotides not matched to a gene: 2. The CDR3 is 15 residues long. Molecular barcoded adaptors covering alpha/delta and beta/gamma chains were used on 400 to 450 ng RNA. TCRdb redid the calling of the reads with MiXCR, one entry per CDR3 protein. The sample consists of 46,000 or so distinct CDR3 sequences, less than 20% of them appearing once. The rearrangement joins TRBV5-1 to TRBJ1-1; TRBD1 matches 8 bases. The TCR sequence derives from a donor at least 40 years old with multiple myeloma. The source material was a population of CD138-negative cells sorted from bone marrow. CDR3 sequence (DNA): TGCGCCAGCAGCTTGGGACAGGGGCGGAACACTGAAGCTTTCTTT. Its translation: CASSLGQGRNTEAFF.